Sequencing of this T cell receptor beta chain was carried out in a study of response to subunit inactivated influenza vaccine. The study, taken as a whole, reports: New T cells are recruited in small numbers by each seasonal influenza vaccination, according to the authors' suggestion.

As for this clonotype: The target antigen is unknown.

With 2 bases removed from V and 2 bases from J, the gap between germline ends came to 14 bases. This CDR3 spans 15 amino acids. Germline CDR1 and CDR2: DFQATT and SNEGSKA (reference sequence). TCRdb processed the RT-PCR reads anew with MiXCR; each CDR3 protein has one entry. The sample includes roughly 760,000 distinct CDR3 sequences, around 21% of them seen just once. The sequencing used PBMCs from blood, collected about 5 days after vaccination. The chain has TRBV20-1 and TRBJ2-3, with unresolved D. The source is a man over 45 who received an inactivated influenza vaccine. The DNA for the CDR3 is TGCAGTGCTAGATCTCCCTCCGTAACCACAGATACGCAGTATTTT. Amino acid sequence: CSARSPSVTTDTQYF.